A single sample is the source of the 27 T cell receptor beta chains below, sequenced in a study of CD8+ T cells in alopecia areata. RNA, once extracted, was reverse transcribed into cDNA for use as the sequencing template. Profiling relied on immunoSEQ multiplex PCR, and the TCRdb table lists in-frame clones only, not all of them. This sample has roughly 150,000 clones, with around 62% found just once. Sequenced input: CD8+ T cells sorted from blood. The receptor set was obtained from a human donor in good health.

The V gene is TRBV29-1, the J gene TRBJ1-4, with 9 bases aligning to TRBD1. Trimming removed 7 bases from V and 5 bases from J; junction bases left unmatched: 2. The germline gives CDR1 SQVTM, CDR2 ANQGSEA. The CDR3 consists of 12 residues. The CDR3 region has the DNA TGCAGCGCGGGGACAGGGAATGAAAAACTGTTTTTT. Its protein product is CSAGTGNEKLFF. Filled out from reference TRBV29-1 and TRBJ1-4, the complete variable domain reads SAVISQKPSRDICQRGTSLTIQCQVDSQVTMMFWYRQQPGQSLTLIATANQGSEATYESGFVIDKFPISRPNLTFSTLTVSNMSPEDSSIYLCSAGTGNEKLFFGSGTQLSVL.

The genes are TRBV7-2 and TRBJ2-7, with 7 bases matching TRBD1. CDR3 length equals 13 residues. Trimming cost V 6 bases and J 3 bases; bases outside gene matches: 5. CDR1 and CDR2 (germline): SGHTA, FQGNSA. The CDR3 loop is CASSSGTVYEQYF. The CDR3 coding sequence is TGTGCCAGCAGTTCAGGGACAGTCTACGAGCAGTACTTC. The full variable domain, with the rest looked up from reference TRBV7-2 and TRBJ2-7, is GAGVSQSPSNKVTEKGKDVELRCDPISGHTALYWYRQSLGQGLEFLIYFQGNSAPDKSGLPSDRFSAERTGGSVSTLTIQRTQQEDSAVYLCASSSGTVYEQYFGPGTRLTVT.

Worth noting for this clone: A much larger clone lies a single base off, so this may be a read error. The chain links TRBV6-4 to TRBJ1-1; D unclear. The CDR3 extends over 11 amino acids. Trimming shortened V by 7 bases and J by 4 bases, and 7 bases separated the two germline ends. Germline CDR1 reads MRHNA; CDR2 reads SNTAGT. The CDR3: CASKKGTEAFF. The CDR3 DNA reads as TGTGCCAGCAAAAAGGGCACTGAAGCTTTCTTT.

This clone was detected only a few times. The rearrangement links TRBV19 to TRBJ2-7; TRBD1 is a possible D gene (5 bases). With 7 bases removed from V and 5 bases from J, the gap between germline ends came to 9 bases. The CDR3 runs to 11 residues. Germline CDR1 reads LNHDA; CDR2 reads SQIVND (reference sequence). CDR3 sequence (DNA): TGTGCCAGTAAGGGGATACACGAGCAGTACTTC. Its translation is CASKGIHEQYF.

The chain couples TRBV27 to TRBJ2-3; 7 bases align to TRBD2. The CDR3 runs 13 residues. Germline-derived CDR1 and CDR2 are MNHEY and SMNVEV (reference sequence). Trimming took 4 bases from V and 9 from J; bases not matched to a gene: 7. CDR3 sequence reads: CASSSGLGQTQYF. The CDR3, as DNA: TGTGCCAGCAGTTCCGGACTAGGGCAAACGCAGTATTTT.

Regarding this clone: This CDR3 is also generated by other DNA sequences in the sample. The gene calls are TRBV5-6 and TRBJ1-1; perhaps TRBD1 as D (6 bases). CDR3 size: 13 residues. V was clipped by 0 bases and J by 5 bases, with 8 bases between them. The germline V gene has CDR1 SGHDT and CDR2 YYEEEE. CDR3 DNA sequence: TGTGCCAGCAGCTTGGGAGGGGGAACTGAAGCTTTCTTT. Protein: CASSLGGGTEAFF.

This clone turned up a few times. The sample carries other DNA sequences with the same CDR3. The genes are TRBV27 and TRBJ2-7; 7 positions agree with TRBD2. CDR1 and CDR2 from the germline V gene are MNHEY and SMNVEV (reference sequence). The junction had 2 bases not matched to a gene; V was cut back by 3 bases and J by 0 bases. This CDR3 has 14 residues. The CDR3 loop is CASSFGGSSYEQYF. CDR3 bases: TGTGCCAGCAGTTTTGGCGGGAGCTCCTACGAGCAGTACTTC.

In its sample, this clone was seen a few times. The chain carries TRBV7-9 and TRBJ2-3; D is possibly TRBD2 (6 bases). V lost 2 bases and J 1 base, leaving 19 bases between the germline ends. The CDR3 consists of 18 residues. CDR1 SEHNR and CDR2 FQNEAQ come from the germline V gene (reference sequence). The CDR3 sequence: CASSLILGSAGRTDTQYF. DNA for the CDR3: TGTGCCAGCAGCTTAATTCTAGGTTCGGCGGGACGCACAGATACGCAGTATTTT.

This clone was counted a few times. This chain connects TRBV30 to TRBJ2-1, with D unresolved. The CDR3 sequence is 14 residues long. The ends were cut back, 2 bases at V and 3 bases at J, with 11 bases in the middle. Germline V gene sequence: CDR1 GTSNPN, CDR2 SVGIG (reference sequence). CDR3 bases: TGTGCCTGGAGTCGCGCTGGTGACTACAATGAGCAGTTCTTC. Protein: CAWSRAGDYNEQFF.

CDR3 residues: CASTAIWVSNTGELFF. CDR3 in DNA: TGTGCCAGCACCGCCATATGGGTTTCGAACACCGGGGAGCTGTTTTTT. J is TRBJ2-2 and V is TRBV11-2; D uncertain. V lost 7 bases and J 0 bases, leaving 15 bases between the germline ends. The CDR3 has 16 residues. Per the germline V gene, CDR1 is SGHAT and CDR2 is FQNNGV.

The rearrangement uses TRBV30 and TRBJ2-5; 7 bases align to TRBD1. Germline CDR1 reads GTSNPN; CDR2 reads SVGIG (reference sequence). The V and J ends lost 3 bases and 5 bases, in that order; junction bases with no gene match: 9. The CDR3 runs 14 residues. The CDR3, as DNA: TGTGCCTGGAGCCCAAGGGGGCGACGGGAGACCCAGTACTTC. It codes for CAWSPRGRRETQYF.

This clone was counted between two and nine times. The chain combines TRBV6-6 with TRBJ2-7; 7 nucleotides match TRBD1. The CDR3 spans 14 residues. V gave up 4 bases and J gave up 1 base; unmatched junction bases: 4. Germline V gives CDR1 MNHNY, CDR2 SVGAGI (reference sequence). For the CDR3, the DNA is TGTGCCAGCAGTTCAGGGGGACAATCCTACGAGCAGTACTTC. Amino acids: CASSSGGQSYEQYF.

The rearrangement links TRBV9 to TRBJ1-2, with D hard to call. CDR1 is SGDLS, CDR2 YYNGEE, per germline. Trimming took off 1 base at V and 4 bases at J, with 5 bases between the two ends. CDR3 size: 12 residues. In DNA, the CDR3 is TGTGCCAGCAGCGTATACGCCTATGGCTACACCTTC. This sequence encodes CASSVYAYGYTF.

This rearrangement joins TRBV2 to TRBJ2-5; no reliable D call. The assigned J gene may be wrong: the sequence end matches TRBJ2-7 better. This CDR3 spans 11 amino acids. Germline CDR1 reads SNHLY; CDR2 reads FYNNEI. This chain's CDR3 is CASANSYEQYF. CDR3 nucleotides: TGTGCCAGCGCCAACTCCTACGAGCAGTACTTC.

The CDR3 spells CASSLFPGGREQYF. The CDR3 DNA reads as TGTGCCAGCAGTTTATTCCCAGGGGGCCGCGAGCAGTACTTC. V is TRBV28 and J is TRBJ2-7; TRBD1 agrees at 8 bases. V was pared by 1 base and J by 6 bases, with 5 bases of the junction left unmatched. The CDR3 totals 14 residues. The germline gives CDR1 MDHEN, CDR2 SYDVKM.

The chain recombines TRBV29-1 with TRBJ2-7, with D perhaps given as TRBD1 or TRBD2 (6 bases each). Germline CDR1 is SQVTM and CDR2 is ANQGSEA. The CDR3 spans 13 residues. The ends were cut back, 4 bases at V and 0 bases at J, with 10 bases in the middle. The CDR3 loop is CSVGGGRSYEQYF. CDR3 coding DNA: TGCAGCGTTGGTGGGGGGCGCTCCTACGAGCAGTACTTC.

The V call is TRBV12-5, the J call TRBJ1-1; no clear D. Trimming cost V 4 bases and J 1 base, with 7 bases left between them. CDR1 LGHNT and CDR2 FRNRAP come from the germline V gene. CDR3 length: 13 amino acids. Here the CDR3 reads CASGWSGNTEAFF. CDR3 coding DNA: TGTGCTAGTGGTTGGTCAGGGAACACTGAAGCTTTCTTT.

J is TRBJ2-2 and V is TRBV5-1, with D hard to call. The CDR3 has 12 amino acids. V was shortened by 4 bases and J by 5 bases, with 6 bases between the two germline ends. CDR1 is SGHRS and CDR2 is YFSETQ in the germline V gene. DNA of the CDR3: TGCGCCAGCAGCAGGGTTACCGGGGAGCTGTTTTTT. This codes for CASSRVTGELFF.

The V and J genes are TRBV7-9 and TRBJ2-2, with D unresolved. V was pared by 5 bases and J by 2 bases, with 6 bases between. The germline V gene has CDR1 SEHNR and CDR2 FQNEAQ (reference sequence). CDR3 length equals 13 residues. CDR3 protein: CASSPDNTGELFF. The CDR3 DNA reads as TGTGCCAGCAGCCCTGACAACACCGGGGAGCTGTTTTTT. Full variable domain (remainder filled in from reference TRBV7-9 and TRBJ2-2): DTGVSQNPRHKITKRGQNVTFRCDPISEHNRLYWYRQTLGQGPEFLTYFQNEAQLEKSRLLSDRFSAERPKGSFSTLEIQRTEQGDSAMYLCASSPDNTGELFFGEGSRLTVL.

V gene TRBV5-1 combines with J gene TRBJ2-7, with D hard to call. The V end lost 1 base, the J end lost 2 bases, and 7 bases lay between the germline ends. In germline, CDR1 is SGHRS, CDR2 YFSETQ. There are 13 residues in the CDR3. CDR3 in amino acids: CASSLTNPYEQYF. CDR3 nucleotides: TGCGCCAGCAGCTTGACAAATCCCTACGAGCAGTACTTC.

The sample holds a few counts of this clone. V gene TRBV7-9 combines with J gene TRBJ2-5; no firm D call. This CDR3 spans 14 amino acids. The V gene's germline CDR1 is SEHNR and CDR2 FQNEAQ (reference sequence). The V end lost 3 bases, the J end lost 3 bases, and 11 bases lay between the germline ends. CDR3 nucleotides: TGTGCCAGCAGCTTTCGGGCTGCAAAAGAGACCCAGTACTTC. Amino acid sequence: CASSFRAAKETQYF.

The V gene is TRBV4-1, the J gene TRBJ2-1; TRBD2 matches at 10 bases. V dropped 6 bases and J dropped 4; count of bases not matched to a gene: 6. Germline-derived CDR1 and CDR2 are MGHRA and YSYEKL. This CDR3 spans 15 amino acids. CDR3 in amino acids: CASSRTSGLYNEQFF. The CDR3, as DNA: TGCGCCAGCAGTAGGACTAGCGGATTATACAATGAGCAGTTCTTC.

This clone was seen more than once but under ten times. The genes are TRBV29-1 and TRBJ2-7; D remains unclear. The CDR3 runs 13 residues. Germline V gene lookup returns CDR1 SQVTM and CDR2 ANQGSEA. V was pared by 7 bases and J by 7 bases, with 20 bases between. Written as DNA, the CDR3 is TGCAGCGCAATCTGGACCGCGGCGGAAGAGCAGTACTTC. Translated: CSAIWTAAEEQYF.

This clone was recorded a few times. The gene calls are TRBV5-1 and TRBJ2-7, with 7 bases aligning to TRBD1. Losses at the gene ends were 1 base for V and 6 bases for J; bases not matched to a gene: 1. CDR1 SGHRS and CDR2 YFSETQ come from the germline V gene. The CDR3 spans 12 residues. The CDR3 DNA follows: TGCGCCAGCAGCTTGACAGGGGCCGAGCAGTACTTC. This translates into CASSLTGAEQYF. The variable domain in full, with the rest retrieved from reference TRBV5-1 and TRBJ2-7, is KAGVTQTPRYLIKTRGQQVTLSCSPISGHRSVSWYQQTPGQGLQFLFEYFSETQRNKGNFPGRFSGRQFSNSRSEMNVSTLELGDSALYLCASSLTGAEQYFGPGTRLTVT.

The chain is built from TRBV4-1 and TRBJ2-1; tentative D call: TRBD1 (5 bases). V was shortened by 3 bases and J by 6 bases, with 21 bases between the two germline ends. Germline V lookup: CDR1 MGHRA, CDR2 YSYEKL. The CDR3 loop spans 17 amino acids. The CDR3 is CASSHGGHGETGNEQFF. CDR3 sequence (DNA): TGCGCCAGCAGCCACGGCGGACATGGAGAGACGGGCAATGAGCAGTTCTTC.

This clone was counted between two and nine times. This chain connects TRBV6-5 to TRBJ1-1; 8 bases fit TRBD1. From germline, CDR1 is MNHEY and CDR2 SVGAGI. V shed 2 bases, J shed 4 bases, and the junction held 9 bases outside the gene matches. The CDR3 is 16 amino acids. CDR3 in amino acids: CASSYGHQGASTEAFF. CDR3 bases: TGTGCCAGCAGTTACGGCCATCAGGGGGCAAGCACTGAAGCTTTCTTT.

The DNA of the CDR3 is TGTGCCAGCAGTCCCGGGACAGGGTATACGCAGTATTTT. Translation gives CASSPGTGYTQYF. This chain uses TRBV27 with TRBJ2-3; TRBD1 matches 9 bases. With 5 bases clipped from V and 7 bases from J, the junction kept 4 bases outside the gene matches. This CDR3 contains 13 residues. Germline V lookup: CDR1 MNHEY, CDR2 SMNVEV (reference sequence).